The present T cell receptor beta chain was sequenced within a study of shared clonotypes between healthy human individuals. The CDR3 runs to 15 residues. In germline, CDR1 is SEHNR, CDR2 FQNEAQ (reference sequence). The V end was cut by 6 bases, the J end by 9 bases, with 21 bases between. Only CD45RO-negative cells positively selected for CCR7 counted as naive CD8 cells, so terminally differentiated effector memory CD45RA+ cells were excluded. Comment on this clone: The antigen is unknown.

Study-wide results and caveats: The expectation was that sequencing depth would affect clonotype sharing among donors. The four-donor shared clonotypes exceeded non-shared clonotypes in generation probability, with non-shared ones scoring lower.

Measured with immunoSEQ multiplex PCR; TCRdb has only the in-frame clones, and not every one. The sample lists about 2.1 million clones, 93% occurring once. The V gene is TRBV7-9, the J gene TRBJ2-1, with D possibly matching TRBD2 (5 bases). This TCR derives from a man younger than 30 in good health. Some clones in this sample may be carry-over from other donors' samples. Sequencing used naive CD8+ T cells from PBMCs. DNA of the CDR3: TGTGCCAGCAGTTCTACTAGGTGGCGGAACGGTGAGCAGTTCTTC. Its protein is CASSSTRWRNGEQFF. The full variable domain, with the rest looked up from reference TRBV7-9 and TRBJ2-1, is DTGVSQNPRHKITKRGQNVTFRCDPISEHNRLYWYRQTLGQGPEFLTYFQNEAQLEKSRLLSDRFSAERPKGSFSTLEIQRTEQGDSAMYLCASSSTRWRNGEQFFGPGTRLTVL.